These 32 T cell receptor beta chains share one sample of origin, sequenced in a study of vaccination and CD4 T cells after COVID-19. Noted treatment: approximately 10-day PBMC culture with coronavirus spike peptide pools or control peptides (ViraFEST assay). The Oncomine TCR Beta short-read assay sequenced DNA from cultured CD4+ T cells. TCRdb re-called the PCR reads through MiXCR, storing one row per CDR3 protein. Here the sample spans 20,000 to 25,000 distinct CDR3 sequences, 45% to 60% being singletons. What these receptors recognize is not known. The sample comprised CD4+ T cells from blood, cultured in vitro. The receptors shown here come from a human donor who had recovered from COVID-19.

This clonotype was observed a handful of times. The chain couples TRBV5-4 to TRBJ2-5; D is possibly TRBD1 or TRBD2 (5 bases each). Between the trimmed V and J ends, which lost 1 base and 2 bases, there was a span of 9 bases. Germline V gene sequence: CDR1 SGHNT, CDR2 YYREEE (reference sequence). This CDR3 contains 14 residues. CDR3: CASSLRDAQETQYF. CDR3 bases: TGTGCCAGCAGCTTGCGGGACGCACAAGAGACCCAGTACTTC.

This clonotype was seen a single time. The chain links TRBV11-2 to TRBJ1-5; 11 bases map to TRBD1. The CDR3 has 15 amino acids. Germline V gives CDR1 SGHAT, CDR2 FQNNGV. J gave up 7 bases and V 5 bases, and 7 bases lay outside the gene matches. The CDR3 nucleotides read TGTGCCAGCAGCGACGGGACAGGGGGTGGCCAGCCCCAGCATTTT. This codes for CASSDGTGGGQPQHF.

The chain joins TRBV7-3 to TRBJ2-1; TRBD2 might be the D (7 bases). This CDR3 comprises 14 residues. With 3 bases removed from V and 9 bases from J, the gap between germline ends came to 15 bases. Germline lookup yields CDR1 SGHTA and CDR2 FQGTGA. This CDR3 reads CASSFGGLGGEQFF. CDR3 DNA: TGTGCCAGCAGCTTCGGGGGGCTGGGAGGTGAGCAGTTCTTC.

J is TRBJ2-7 and V is TRBV5-1; 7 bases fit TRBD2. The germline gives CDR1 SGHRS, CDR2 YFSETQ. J gave up 6 bases and V 5 bases, and 11 bases lay outside the gene matches. This CDR3 has 14 amino acids. CDR3 DNA: TGCGCCAGCAGTTCCGGGACTAACTTCGCCGAGCAGTACTTC. Its protein product is CASSSGTNFAEQYF.

This chain connects TRBV20-1 to TRBJ2-5; no clear D. The CDR3 spans 12 residues. CDR1 is DFQATT and CDR2 is SNEGSKA in the germline V gene (reference sequence). V was clipped by 5 bases and J by 5 bases, with 12 bases between them. CDR3 nucleotides: TGCAGTGCTGCGTCTCAGAGGGAGACCCAGTACTTC. It specifies CSAASQRETQYF.

V and J are TRBV11-2 and TRBJ1-6, with D maybe TRBD1 (5 bases). The V gene's germline CDR1 is SGHAT and CDR2 FQNNGV. The CDR3 runs to 15 residues. Trimming shortened V by 1 base and J by 11 bases, and 15 bases separated the two germline ends. The CDR3 DNA is TGTGCCAGCAGCTTAGTGGGGGTCCCGGGAACACCCCTCCACTTT. Translation: CASSLVGVPGTPLHF.

This clonotype was found a few times. The chain uses TRBV2 and TRBJ1-5; 7 bases agree with TRBD1. The V gene end was trimmed by 4 bases and the J gene end by 6 bases; junction bases not matched to a gene: 3. CDR3 size: 13 residues. Germline assignment: CDR1 SNHLY and CDR2 FYNNEI. This CDR3 is CASSGTGSQPQHF. CDR3 coding DNA: TGTGCCAGCAGTGGGACAGGCAGTCAGCCCCAGCATTTT.

The chain employs TRBV27 and TRBJ2-1, with 8 bases aligning to TRBD2. This CDR3 has 18 amino acids. Trimming removed 5 bases from V and 0 bases from J; junction bases left unmatched: 12. Germline CDR1 and CDR2: MNHEY and SMNVEV (reference sequence). CDR3 nucleotides: TGTGCCAGCAGTCCAACTAGCGGATCTTACAGCTCCTACAATGAGCAGTTCTTC. This codes for CASSPTSGSYSSYNEQFF.

This clonotype has just a few counts. The CDR3 coding sequence is TGTGCCAGCAGCCCCAAGGACAGCCGGAGCAATCAGCCCCAGCATTTT. The encoded protein is CASSPKDSRSNQPQHF. This sequence joins TRBV9 and TRBJ1-5; perhaps TRBD1 as D (6 bases). Germline-derived CDR1 and CDR2 are SGDLS and YYNGEE. This CDR3 has 16 amino acids. Trimming shortened V by 4 bases and J by 1 base, and 15 bases separated the two germline ends.

V gene TRBV20-1 combines with J gene TRBJ1-1; TRBD1 matches 11 bases. Germline loops: CDR1 DFQATT, CDR2 SNEGSKA (reference sequence). This CDR3 spans 15 amino acids. V was clipped by 7 bases and J by 0 bases; unmatched bases: 7. CDR3 region: CSVGQGAGMNTEAFF. The CDR3 nucleotides read TGCAGTGTCGGACAGGGGGCCGGAATGAACACTGAAGCTTTCTTT.

The CDR3 DNA is TGCAGTGCTAGAGCCCTCCCAGTCTCCGGCTACACCTTC. It codes for CSARALPVSGYTF. V is TRBV20-1 and J is TRBJ1-2, with D hard to call. The germline V gene has CDR1 DFQATT and CDR2 SNEGSKA (reference sequence). The CDR3 spans 13 residues. V shed 1 base and J shed 8 bases, with 14 bases lying between them.

This chain links TRBV6-1 with TRBJ2-7; 10 bases align to TRBD1. CDR1 and CDR2 from the germline V gene are MNHNS and SASEGT. The CDR3 covers 14 residues. The ends lost 6 bases at V and 6 bases at J; junction bases unmatched: 8. CDR3 amino acids: CASRPGQGPSEQYF. The CDR3 nucleotides are TGTGCCAGCAGGCCGGGACAGGGGCCTTCCGAGCAGTACTTC.

A few counts support this clonotype. J is TRBJ1-6 and V is TRBV5-1; TRBD1 matches at 7 bases. The CDR3 spans 15 residues. The trim removed 9 bases at V and 0 bases at J, leaving 6 bases unmatched. Looked up from germline, CDR1 is SGHRS and CDR2 is YFSETQ. The CDR3 nucleotides read TGCGCCACCCGGACAGGCAGCTCCTATAATTCACCCCTCCACTTT. Amino acids: CATRTGSSYNSPLHF.

The rearrangement uses TRBV6-1 and TRBJ1-2; D not certain. The CDR3 spans 13 residues. Germline CDR1 MNHNS, CDR2 SASEGT. Deletions cut 6 bases from V and 5 bases from J, with 13 bases between. The CDR3 loop reads CASSGGVDYGYTF. The CDR3 nucleotides read TGTGCCAGCAGCGGAGGAGTTGATTATGGCTACACCTTC.

CDR3 DNA sequence: TGTGCCAGCATCCCGGGACCCTCCGGTCAGCCCCAGCATTTT. Residues: CASIPGPSGQPQHF. The V gene is TRBV6-1, the J gene TRBJ1-5, with D possibly TRBD1 on 5 matching bases. V dropped 7 bases and J dropped 6 bases, with 16 bases sitting between them. The germline V gene has CDR1 MNHNS and CDR2 SASEGT. CDR3 size: 14 residues.

Note on this clonotype: At one end the junction does not follow the germline gene, possibly because of a read error. The V call is TRBV11-2, the J call TRBJ1-6; D may be TRBD1 (5 bases). This CDR3 spans 14 amino acids. Germline V gene sequence: CDR1 SGHAT, CDR2 FQNNGV. The CDR3 sequence is CASSLGTHNSPPHF. CDR3 in DNA: TGTGCCAGCAGCTTGGGGACCCATAATTCACCCCCCCACTTT.

This clonotype was detected only a few times. V usage is TRBV7-9 and J usage is TRBJ2-7; TRBD1 aligns across 7 bases. The CDR3 is made up of 12 amino acids. The germline V gene has CDR1 SEHNR and CDR2 FQNEAQ (reference sequence). Trimming cost V 3 bases and J 6 bases; bases outside gene matches: 2. CDR3 in DNA: TGTGCCAGCAGCTTCGACAGGGCCGAGCAGTACTTC. Its translation is CASSFDRAEQYF.

This clonotype was seen a handful of times. The chain is built from TRBV7-9 and TRBJ1-5; possible D gene TRBD1, 5 bases. The CDR3 is 15 amino acids. Trimming stripped 1 base from V and 1 base from J, with 8 bases between. Germline V gives CDR1 SEHNR, CDR2 FQNEAQ (reference sequence). The DNA of the CDR3 is TGTGCCAGCAGCTTAGTGGGGGACAGCAATCAGCCCCAGCATTTT. Its protein product is CASSLVGDSNQPQHF.

This clonotype was counted only a few times. This chain links TRBV7-3 with TRBJ1-1, with D perhaps matching TRBD1 (6 bases). The V end lost 4 bases, the J end lost 3 bases, and 12 bases lay between the germline ends. The CDR3 consists of 14 residues. CDR1 and CDR2 (germline): SGHTA, FQGTGA. The CDR3 region has the DNA TGTGCCAGCAGCTCAGAAGGGGGATACACTGAAGCTTTCTTT. Protein product: CASSSEGGYTEAFF.

CDR3 in amino acids: CSARVQREVYNEQFF. For the CDR3, the DNA is TGCAGTGCTAGAGTGCAGCGGGAGGTGTACAATGAGCAGTTCTTC. The chain couples TRBV20-1 to TRBJ2-1, with 9 nucleotides matching TRBD2. Germline V gene data show CDR1 as DFQATT and CDR2 as SNEGSKA (reference sequence). The ends lost 1 base at V and 4 bases at J; junction bases unmatched: 5. The CDR3 consists of 15 residues.

The chain uses TRBV29-1 and TRBJ2-5, with 7 bases fitting TRBD1. The V gene's germline CDR1 is SQVTM and CDR2 ANQGSEA. The trim removed 6 bases at V and 3 bases at J, leaving 7 bases unmatched. This CDR3 comprises 13 residues. For the CDR3, the DNA is TGCAGCGTGAGAAAAGGGACAGAAGAGACCCAGTACTTC. As protein: CSVRKGTEETQYF. The complete variable domain, with remaining parts taken from reference TRBV29-1 and TRBJ2-5, reads SAVISQKPSRDICQRGTSLTIQCQVDSQVTMMFWYRQQPGQSLTLIATANQGSEATYESGFVIDKFPISRPNLTFSTLTVSNMSPEDSSIYLCSVRKGTEETQYFGPGTRLLVL.

This chain uses TRBV28 with TRBJ2-7; possible D gene TRBD2, 6 bases. V was clipped by 2 bases and J by 5 bases, with 28 bases between them. Germline lookup yields CDR1 MDHEN and CDR2 SYDVKM. This CDR3 is built from 19 residues. The CDR3 loop reads CASSLPLRVGGLRRDEQYF. CDR3 coding DNA: TGTGCCAGCAGTTTACCCCTCCGGGTGGGAGGCCTCAGGAGGGACGAGCAGTACTTC.

This clonotype has just a few counts. This chain uses TRBV27 with TRBJ2-4; perhaps TRBD1 as D (6 bases). This CDR3 contains 16 residues. Germline loops: CDR1 MNHEY, CDR2 SMNVEV (reference sequence). Trimming pared 4 bases from V and 0 bases from J, leaving 13 bases between. CDR3 region: CASSSGTTIAKNIQYF. The CDR3 nucleotides are TGTGCCAGCAGTTCCGGGACAACTATAGCCAAAAACATTCAGTACTTC.

The chain employs TRBV11-3 and TRBJ1-4; D is perhaps TRBD1 (6 bases). The V and J ends lost 3 bases and 5 bases respectively, with 10 bases between them. CDR3 length: 14 amino acids. CDR1 and CDR2 (germline): SGHNT, YENEEA. This chain's CDR3 is CASSFSRGNEKLFF. The CDR3 region has the DNA TGTGCCAGCAGCTTCTCCAGGGGAAATGAAAAACTGTTTTTT.

This clonotype was found a few times. V gene TRBV9 combines with J gene TRBJ2-2; no clear D gene. CDR1 and CDR2 (germline): SGDLS, YYNGEE. Trimming left V 7 bases short and J 2 bases short, with 12 bases between. The CDR3 sequence is 14 residues long. Here the CDR3 reads CASGWALNTGELFF. As DNA, the CDR3 is TGTGCCAGCGGATGGGCCTTAAACACCGGGGAGCTGTTTTTT.

The chain links TRBV3-1 to TRBJ1-2, with 7 nucleotides matching TRBD1. The CDR3 has 15 residues. The V gene's germline CDR1 is LGHDT and CDR2 YNNKEL (reference sequence). V shed 3 bases, J shed 2 bases, and the junction held 6 bases outside the gene matches. The CDR3 protein is CASSQWGQPNYGYTF. CDR3 sequence (DNA): TGTGCCAGCAGCCAGTGGGGACAGCCAAACTATGGCTACACCTTC.

The chain uses TRBV2 and TRBJ1-1; 8 positions match TRBD1. V gave up 8 bases and J gave up 1 base; unmatched junction bases: 3. Germline lookup yields CDR1 SNHLY and CDR2 FYNNEI. The CDR3 runs 13 residues. The CDR3 DNA is TGTGCCAGCGCACAGGGGGGGAACACTGAAGCTTTCTTT. Protein: CASAQGGNTEAFF.

The chain joins TRBV15 to TRBJ2-7; D remains ambiguous. V lost 0 bases to trimming and J lost 4 bases, with 16 bases between them. The CDR3 is 16 amino acids. The V gene's germline CDR1 is LNHNV and CDR2 YYDKDF (reference sequence). The CDR3 protein is CATSRDFGLPPYEQYF. The CDR3 bases are TGTGCCACCAGCAGAGATTTTGGGCTACCCCCATACGAGCAGTACTTC. The full variable domain, in which reference TRBV15 and TRBJ2-7 provide the parts outside the CDR3, is DAMVIQNPRYQVTQFGKPVTLSCSQTLNHNVMYWYQQKSSQAPKLLFHYYDKDFNNEADTPDNFQSRRPNTSFCFLDIRSPGLGDTAMYLCATSRDFGLPPYEQYFGPGTRLTVT.

This clonotype was seen only a few times. The chain links TRBV11-3 to TRBJ2-4; 11 nucleotides agree with TRBD1. CDR1 is SGHNT, CDR2 YENEEA, per germline. The ends lost 3 bases at V and 6 bases at J; junction bases unmatched: 10. This CDR3 region has 17 residues. CDR3 coding DNA: TGTGCCAGCAGCTTCTTCGGACAGGGGGCAGGTGGAAACATTCAGTACTTC. Its translation: CASSFFGQGAGGNIQYF.

The gene calls are TRBV27 and TRBJ1-1, with no clear D. The V gene's germline CDR1 is MNHEY and CDR2 SMNVEV (reference sequence). The V end lost 2 bases, the J end lost 3 bases, and 10 bases lay between the germline ends. The CDR3 is 14 amino acids. In DNA, the CDR3 is TGTGCCAGCAGTTTAAGGCAGGCCTACACTGAAGCTTTCTTT. This encodes CASSLRQAYTEAFF.

This CDR3 reads CARTRGVYGYTF. DNA for the CDR3: TGTGCCAGGACGCGGGGTGTCTATGGCTACACCTTC. V is TRBV2 and J is TRBJ1-2, with D hard to call. V shed 9 bases and J shed 4 bases, with 12 bases lying between them. This CDR3 comprises 12 residues. CDR1 SNHLY and CDR2 FYNNEI come from the germline V gene.

This clonotype has more than one count but fewer than ten. This chain joins TRBV20-1 and TRBJ1-4; D is ambiguous. The CDR3 has 13 residues. The germline gives CDR1 DFQATT, CDR2 SNEGSKA (reference sequence). Trimming removed 3 bases from V and 8 bases from J, with 13 bases in between. The CDR3 sequence: CSASKTAGEKLFF. Here the CDR3 DNA reads TGCAGTGCTAGCAAAACAGCCGGGGAAAAACTGTTTTTT.